In this sample, the clone carrying this TCR beta chain turned up many times. The target antigen is unknown. Only healthy Caucasians were enrolled as donors. The sample originates from a study of identical twins. Findings and caveats of the study: Invariant MAIT and iNKT cells could partly confound zero-insertion analyses. Conclusions came from cross-sectional statistical analysis, not from following the same donors.

Per the germline V gene, CDR1 is MDHEN and CDR2 is SYDVKM. The V and J ends lost 1 base and 8 bases respectively, with 8 bases between them. The CDR3 contains 13 residues. TCRdb reanalysed the 5' RACE reads using MiXCR and keeps one entry per CDR3 protein. The table records 500,000 to 700,000 distinct CDR3 sequences, about 7.6% of them present only once. The data also belong to a second study, concerning yellow fever vaccine responses in identical twins.

This chain links TRBV28 with TRBJ2-2; D ambiguous. This TCR derives from a woman between 18 and 30 years old in good health. The sequenced material came from PBMCs. CDR3 residues: CASSLSISGELFF. CDR3 nucleotides: TGTGCCAGCAGTTTATCGATATCGGGGGAGCTGTTTTTT.